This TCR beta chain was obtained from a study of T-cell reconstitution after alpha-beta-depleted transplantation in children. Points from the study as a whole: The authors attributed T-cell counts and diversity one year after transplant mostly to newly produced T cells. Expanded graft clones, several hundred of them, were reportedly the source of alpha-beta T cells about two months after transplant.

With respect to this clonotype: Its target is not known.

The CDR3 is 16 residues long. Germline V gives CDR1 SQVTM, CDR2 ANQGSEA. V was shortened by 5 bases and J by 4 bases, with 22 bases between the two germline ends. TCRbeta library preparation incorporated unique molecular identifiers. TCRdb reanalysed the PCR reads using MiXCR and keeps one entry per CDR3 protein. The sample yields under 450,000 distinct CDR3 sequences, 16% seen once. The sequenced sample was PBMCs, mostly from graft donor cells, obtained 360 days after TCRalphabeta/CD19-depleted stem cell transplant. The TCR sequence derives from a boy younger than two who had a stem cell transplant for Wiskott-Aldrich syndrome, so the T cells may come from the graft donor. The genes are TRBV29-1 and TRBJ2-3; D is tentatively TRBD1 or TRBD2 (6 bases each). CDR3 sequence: CSVTTYRAREADTQYF. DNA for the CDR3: TGCAGCGTTACAACCTACAGGGCCAGGGAGGCAGATACGCAGTATTTT.